The rows below give T cell receptor beta chains drawn from one sample of a study of response to subunit inactivated influenza vaccine. TCRdb reanalysed the RT-PCR reads using MiXCR and keeps one entry per CDR3 protein. This sample has around 470,000 distinct CDR3 sequences, with approximately 6.9% found just once. The sample was PBMCs from blood, taken 23 months after vaccination. These receptors all stem from a man aged 45 to 70 who received an inactivated influenza vaccine. The CDR3 runs from the conserved cysteine through the conserved F or W. Each record gives: CDR3 protein, J gene, D gene, V gene. The D gene is left open where the match is weak.

cdr3_aa: CASSLSRNTEAFF
j_call: TRBJ1-1
d_call: NA
v_call: TRBV7-2

cdr3_aa: CASSPGGGQGIYEQYF
j_call: TRBJ2-7
d_call: TRBD1
v_call: TRBV9

cdr3_aa: CASSQIPGQGNQPQHF
j_call: TRBJ1-5
d_call: TRBD1
v_call: TRBV4-1

cdr3_aa: CSAPRGNQPQHF
j_call: TRBJ1-5
d_call: NA
v_call: TRBV20-1

cdr3_aa: CASSADGTLNVGELFF
j_call: TRBJ2-2
d_call: NA
v_call: TRBV9

cdr3_aa: CASSRSGKGTDTQYF
j_call: TRBJ2-3
d_call: TRBD2
v_call: TRBV11-1

cdr3_aa: CASSVGRYPGELFF
j_call: TRBJ2-2
d_call: NA
v_call: TRBV9

cdr3_aa: CATSTGTDGNTIYF
j_call: TRBJ1-3
d_call: TRBD1
v_call: TRBV12-3/TRBV12-4

cdr3_aa: CASSWTSGGNTGELFF
j_call: TRBJ2-2
d_call: TRBD2
v_call: TRBV5-1

cdr3_aa: CASSAGDSGNTIYF
j_call: TRBJ1-3
d_call: NA
v_call: TRBV5-1

cdr3_aa: CSAADRGGYTF
j_call: TRBJ1-2
d_call: TRBD1
v_call: TRBV20-1

cdr3_aa: CASSLSSWGGRETQYF
j_call: TRBJ2-5
d_call: NA
v_call: TRBV27

cdr3_aa: CASKGGTAYNEQFF
j_call: TRBJ2-1
d_call: NA
v_call: TRBV12-3/TRBV12-4

cdr3_aa: CASSPLGTGGRTGELFF
j_call: TRBJ2-2
d_call: TRBD1
v_call: TRBV11-2

cdr3_aa: CASKQRGTDTQYF
j_call: TRBJ2-3
d_call: NA
v_call: TRBV5-1

cdr3_aa: CASKRQVYNEQFF
j_call: TRBJ2-1
d_call: NA
v_call: TRBV6-2/TRBV6-3

cdr3_aa: CASSETGGKTEAFF
j_call: TRBJ1-1
d_call: TRBD1
v_call: TRBV4-2

cdr3_aa: CASSMAGVFHEQFF
j_call: TRBJ2-1
d_call: NA
v_call: TRBV19

cdr3_aa: CASSQRTGSVYEQYF
j_call: TRBJ2-7
d_call: TRBD1
v_call: TRBV4-3

cdr3_aa: CASSIGLMAVTEQFF
j_call: TRBJ2-1
d_call: NA
v_call: TRBV19

cdr3_aa: CASSIRAGTGVNEQFF
j_call: TRBJ2-1
d_call: TRBD1
v_call: TRBV11-3

cdr3_aa: CASSPSSTQETQYF
j_call: TRBJ2-5
d_call: NA
v_call: TRBV18

cdr3_aa: CASSRRGAENEQFF
j_call: TRBJ2-1
d_call: TRBD2
v_call: TRBV5-1

cdr3_aa: CASSSTDGAETQYF
j_call: TRBJ2-5
d_call: NA
v_call: TRBV7-9

cdr3_aa: CAISKAGTSGATDTQYF
j_call: TRBJ2-3
d_call: TRBD2
v_call: TRBV10-3

cdr3_aa: CASSPSTENIQYF
j_call: TRBJ2-4
d_call: NA
v_call: TRBV5-1